The rows below give T cell receptor beta chains drawn from one sample of a study of cytomegalovirus exposure and HLA in healthy donors. Using immunoSEQ multiplex PCR, the repertoire was profiled, and TCRdb retains in-frame clones only, with some absent. The data show roughly 150,000 clones, roughly 80% seen once. Input material: PBMCs. Source of these receptors: a male donor in good health and CMV-seropositive. Both conserved end residues are part of each CDR3. D genes are given only for firm matches. Only part of the rows carry a size: once, few, many, or a class if the clone is expanded.

J gene,clone size,D gene,V gene,CDR3 protein,CDR3 DNA
TRBJ1-2,NA,TRBD1,TRBV6-5,CASSPTGRLYGYTF,TGTGCCAGCAGCCCGACAGGGAGGCTCTATGGCTACACCTTC
TRBJ2-2,NA,TRBD1,TRBV6-5,CASTPGTGDTGELFF,TGTGCCAGCACCCCCGGGACAGGGGATACCGGGGAGCTGTTTTTT
TRBJ1-4,NA,TRBD1,TRBV4-1,CASSPGQGYEKLFF,TGCGCCAGCAGCCCGGGACAGGGGTATGAAAAACTGTTTTTT
TRBJ2-3,NA,TRBD2,TRBV7-9,CASSTGLAGGLSTDTQYF,TGTGCCAGCAGCACCGGACTAGCGGGAGGATTGAGCACAGATACGCAGTATTTT
TRBJ1-2,NA,TRBD1,TRBV9,CASSAGGAFDYGYTF,TGTGCCAGCAGCGCAGGGGGCGCTTTCGACTATGGCTACACCTTC
TRBJ1-5,NA,NA,TRBV7-2,CASSPRGPNQPQHF,TGTGCCAGCAGCCCGCGGGGTCCCAATCAGCCCCAGCATTTT
TRBJ2-7,NA,TRBD2,TRBV15,CATSTNSGASGIYEQYF,TGTGCCACCAGCACGAATTCAGGGGCTAGCGGGATCTACGAGCAGTACTTC
TRBJ1-6,medium-sized,NA,TRBV25-1,CASSALQGQDSPLHF,TGTGCCAGCAGTGCCCTACAGGGTCAAGATTCACCCCTCCACTTT
TRBJ2-3,NA,NA,TRBV6-5,CASSYSLWAPDTQYF,TGTGCCAGCAGTTACTCTCTGTGGGCCCCAGATACGCAGTATTTT
TRBJ2-5,NA,TRBD2,TRBV7-2,CASSLGAGGETQYF,TGTGCCAGCAGCTTAGGGGCGGGGGGAGAGACCCAGTACTTC
TRBJ1-5,NA,NA,TRBV19,CASKDNGFKNQPQHF,TGTGCCAGTAAAGACAACGGATTTAAGAATCAGCCCCAGCATTTT
TRBJ1-1,NA,TRBD1,TRBV14,CASSQVPGGNTEAFF,TGTGCCAGCAGCCAAGTTCCAGGGGGCAACACTGAAGCTTTCTTT
TRBJ2-1,NA,NA,TRBV18,CASSSQVIVPSNEQFF,TGTGCCAGCTCATCCCAGGTGATCGTACCGTCCAATGAGCAGTTCTTC
TRBJ2-7,NA,NA,TRBV4-3,CASSQGTDYEQYF,TGCGCCAGCAGCCAAGGGACTGATTACGAGCAGTACTTC
TRBJ1-2,NA,NA,TRBV30,CAWIQDTLGYGYTF,TGTGCCTGGATACAAGACACTCTTGGGTATGGCTACACCTTC
TRBJ2-7,NA,NA,TRBV30,CAWSTGPYEQYF,TGTGCCTGGAGTACAGGACCTTACGAGCAGTACTTC